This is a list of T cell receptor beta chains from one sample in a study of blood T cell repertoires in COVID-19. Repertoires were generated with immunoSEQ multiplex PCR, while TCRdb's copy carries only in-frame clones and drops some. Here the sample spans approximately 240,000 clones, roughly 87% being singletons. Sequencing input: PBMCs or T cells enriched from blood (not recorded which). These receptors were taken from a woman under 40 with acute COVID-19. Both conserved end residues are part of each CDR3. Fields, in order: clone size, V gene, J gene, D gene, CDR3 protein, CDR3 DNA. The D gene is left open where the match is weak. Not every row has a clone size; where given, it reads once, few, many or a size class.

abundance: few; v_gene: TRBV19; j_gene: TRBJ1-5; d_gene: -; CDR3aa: CASSVGRDQPQHF; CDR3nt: TGTGCCAGTAGTGTTGGCCGGGATCAGCCCCAGCATTTT
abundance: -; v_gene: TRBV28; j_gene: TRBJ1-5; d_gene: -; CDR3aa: CASSLPGVQPQHF; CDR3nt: TGTGCCAGCAGTTTACCGGGGGTGCAGCCCCAGCATTTT
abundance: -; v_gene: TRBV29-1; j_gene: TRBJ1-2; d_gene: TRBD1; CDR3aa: CSAIRTGTGGFGYTF; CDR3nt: TGCAGCGCCATTCGAACCGGGACAGGGGGGTTTGGCTACACCTTC
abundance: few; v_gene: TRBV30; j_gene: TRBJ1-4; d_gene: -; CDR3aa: CAWGGGTVFNEKLFF; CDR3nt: TGTGCCTGGGGAGGGGGGACTGTTTTTAATGAAAAACTGTTTTTT
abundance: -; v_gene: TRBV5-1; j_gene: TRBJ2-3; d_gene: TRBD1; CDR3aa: CASSLGGGQVTDTQYF; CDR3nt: TGCGCCAGCAGCTTGGGAGGGGGACAGGTCACAGATACGCAGTATTTT
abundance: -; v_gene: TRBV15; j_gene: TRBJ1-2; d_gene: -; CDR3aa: CATSIVMAALADGYTF; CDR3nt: TGTGCCACCAGCATAGTGATGGCAGCCCTGGCGGATGGCTACACCTTC
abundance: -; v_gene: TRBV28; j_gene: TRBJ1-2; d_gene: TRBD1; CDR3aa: CASPDTNSGGGYGYTF; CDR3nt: TGTGCCAGCCCGGATACAAACTCAGGGGGAGGTTATGGCTACACCTTC
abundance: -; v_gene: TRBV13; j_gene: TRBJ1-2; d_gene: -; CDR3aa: CASSFGVNGYTF; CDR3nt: TGTGCCAGCAGCTTCGGGGTGAATGGCTACACCTTC
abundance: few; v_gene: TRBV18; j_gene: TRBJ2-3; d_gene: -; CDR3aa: CASSPGGGTDTQYF; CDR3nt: TGTGCCAGCTCACCGGGGGGTGGCACAGATACGCAGTATTTT
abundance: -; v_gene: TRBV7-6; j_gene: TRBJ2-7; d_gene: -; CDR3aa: CASSLSRGPYEQYF; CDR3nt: TGTGCCAGCAGCTTATCCAGAGGGCCTTACGAGCAGTACTTC
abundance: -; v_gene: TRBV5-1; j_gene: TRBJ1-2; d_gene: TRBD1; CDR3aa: CASSGDRGLGYTF; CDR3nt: TGCGCCAGCAGCGGCGACAGGGGGCTCGGCTACACCTTC